This passage covers 2 T cell receptor beta chains from one sample sequenced in a study of technical replicates of blood from a handful of donors. TCRdb keeps only in-frame clones here, not all; method: immunoSEQ multiplex PCR. The repertoire includes 99,000 or so clones, around 95% of them detected once, and 0.2% to 0.25% sits in the top ten. Specimen: T cells isolated from PBMCs. The source is a human donor in good health.

The J gene is TRBJ1-3, the V gene TRBV14; no definite D call. Trimming removed 3 bases at V and 0 bases at J, with 21 bases between. Germline V CDR1 and CDR2: SGHDN, FVKESK. The CDR3 runs to 19 residues. The CDR3 region is CASSHSSVSKRLSGNTIYF. CDR3 in DNA: TGTGCCAGCAGCCATTCGTCGGTCTCAAAGCGCCTCTCTGGAAACACCATATATTTT.

This chain joins TRBV9 and TRBJ2-2; TRBD2 agrees at 11 bases. This CDR3 comprises 16 residues. V dropped 7 bases and J dropped 5; count of bases not matched to a gene: 10. Germline loops: CDR1 SGDLS, CDR2 YYNGEE. The CDR3 is CASAFRGLAETGELFF. CDR3 in DNA: TGTGCCAGCGCATTTAGGGGACTAGCGGAAACCGGGGAGCTGTTTTTT.